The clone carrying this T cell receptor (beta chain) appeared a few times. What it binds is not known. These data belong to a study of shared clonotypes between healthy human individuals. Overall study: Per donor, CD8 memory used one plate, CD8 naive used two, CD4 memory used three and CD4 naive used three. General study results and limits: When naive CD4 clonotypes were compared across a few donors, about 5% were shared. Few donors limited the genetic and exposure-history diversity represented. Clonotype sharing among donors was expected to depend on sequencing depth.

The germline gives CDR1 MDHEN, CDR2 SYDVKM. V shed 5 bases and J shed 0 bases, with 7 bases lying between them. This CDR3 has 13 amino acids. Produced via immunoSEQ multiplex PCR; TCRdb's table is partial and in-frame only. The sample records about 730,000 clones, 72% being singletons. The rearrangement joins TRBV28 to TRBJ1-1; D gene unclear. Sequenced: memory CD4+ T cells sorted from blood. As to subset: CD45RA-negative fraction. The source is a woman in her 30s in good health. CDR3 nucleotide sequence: TGTGCCAGCAGTAACATCCTGAACACTGAAGCTTTCTTT. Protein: CASSNILNTEAFF.